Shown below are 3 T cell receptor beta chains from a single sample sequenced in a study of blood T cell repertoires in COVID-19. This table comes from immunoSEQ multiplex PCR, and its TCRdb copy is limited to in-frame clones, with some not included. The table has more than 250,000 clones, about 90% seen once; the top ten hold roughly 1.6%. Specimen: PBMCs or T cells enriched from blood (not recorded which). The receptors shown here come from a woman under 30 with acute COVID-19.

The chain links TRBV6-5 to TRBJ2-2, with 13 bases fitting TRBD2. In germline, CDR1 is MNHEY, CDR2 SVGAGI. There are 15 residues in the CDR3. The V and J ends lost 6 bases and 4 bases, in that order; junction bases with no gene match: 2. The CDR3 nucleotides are TGTGCCAGCAGGTGGACTAGCGGGAGCACCGGGGAGCTGTTTTTT. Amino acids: CASRWTSGSTGELFF.

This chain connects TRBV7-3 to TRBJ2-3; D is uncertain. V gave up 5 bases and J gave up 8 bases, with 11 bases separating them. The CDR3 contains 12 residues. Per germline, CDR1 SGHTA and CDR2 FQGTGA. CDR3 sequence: CASSTTGGTQYF. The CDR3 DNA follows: TGTGCCAGCAGCACCACGGGTGGTACGCAGTATTTT.

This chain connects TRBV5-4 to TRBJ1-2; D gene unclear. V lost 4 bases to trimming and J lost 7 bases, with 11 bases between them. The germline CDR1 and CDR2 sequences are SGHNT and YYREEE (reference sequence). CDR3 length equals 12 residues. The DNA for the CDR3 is TGTGCCAGCAGCCTAGACGTCCGTGGCTACACCTTC. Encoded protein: CASSLDVRGYTF. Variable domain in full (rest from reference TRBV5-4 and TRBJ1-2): ETGVTQSPTHLIKTRGQQVTLRCSSQSGHNTVSWYQQALGQGPQFIFQYYREEENGRGNFPPRFSGLQFPNYSSELNVNALELDDSALYLCASSLDVRGYTFGSGTRLTVV.